A selection of T cell receptor beta chains follows, all from one sample in a study of post-analysis software for immune sequencing data. TCRdb processed the PCR reads anew with MiXCR; each CDR3 protein has one entry. Counted here are about 680,000 distinct CDR3 sequences, approximately 60% occurring once; the ten biggest clones make up around 10%. The sequenced sample consisted of blood. The receptors were sampled from a girl aged 2-15 years with multiple sclerosis. Each CDR3 is given with its conserved first and last residue. D genes are given only for firm matches. Size values are once, few and many counts, or a class for expanded clones, and some rows have none.

TRBV7-6	NA	TRBJ2-7	NA	CASSSKAGGEQYF	TGTGCCAGCAGCTCAAAGGCCGGGGGCGAGCAGTACTTC
TRBV7-2	NA	TRBJ1-2	TRBD1	CASSPNSDRDGYTF	TGTGCCAGCAGCCCAAATTCGGACAGGGATGGCTACACCTTC
TRBV6-2/TRBV6-3	few	TRBJ2-7	TRBD2	CASTRARLATPYEQYF	TGTGCCAGCACTAGAGCCAGACTAGCGACCCCCTACGAGCAGTACTTC
TRBV24-1	NA	TRBJ2-3	NA	CATSPRQPIPTDTQYF	TGTGCCACCAGTCCGAGACAGCCTATCCCCACAGATACGCAGTATTTT
TRBV20-1	few	TRBJ2-7	NA	CSARSGAGSYEQYF	TGCAGTGCTAGATCAGGGGCAGGGTCCTACGAGCAGTACTTC
TRBV29-1	NA	TRBJ1-2	NA	CSVVPRLVGNGYTF	TGCAGCGTTGTTCCACGACTTGTGGGAAATGGCTACACCTTC
TRBV5-1	NA	TRBJ2-1	NA	CASGEQGLYNEQFF	TGCGCCAGCGGTGAACAGGGACTTTACAATGAGCAGTTCTTC
TRBV28	NA	TRBJ2-1	NA	CASSLSRGHYNEQFF	TGTGCCAGCAGTTTATCCCGGGGGCACTACAATGAGCAGTTCTTC
TRBV28	many	TRBJ2-3	TRBD2	CASSPLGLAGRTDTQYF	TGTGCCAGCAGCCCTCTGGGACTAGCGGGGCGCACAGATACGCAGTATTTT
TRBV7-6	NA	TRBJ2-5	NA	CASSLRSGVATQYF	TGTGCCAGCAGCTTAAGGTCGGGGGTGGCGACCCAGTACTTC
TRBV11-1	few	TRBJ2-1	TRBD2	CASSLRTSGAYNEQFF	TGTGCCAGCAGCCTGAGGACTAGCGGGGCTTACAATGAGCAGTTCTTC
TRBV29-1	few	TRBJ2-4	NA	CSVEMRGVDIQYF	TGCAGCGTTGAAATGCGTGGCGTGGACATTCAGTACTTC
TRBV21-1	NA	TRBJ2-3	NA	CASTPNGGGTDTQYF	TGTGCCAGCACTCCAAATGGAGGGGGCACAGATACGCAGTATTTT
TRBV7-9	NA	TRBJ2-1	NA	CASSLVVFDEQFF	TGTGCCAGCAGCTTAGTAGTGTTCGATGAGCAGTTCTTC
TRBV27	NA	TRBJ2-7	NA	CASSLSAKYEQYF	TGTGCCAGCAGTTTATCGGCCAAATACGAGCAGTACTTC
TRBV12-3/TRBV12-4	NA	TRBJ2-1	NA	CASSSGAAGSYNEQFF	TGTGCCAGCAGTTCCGGGGCTGCGGGCTCCTACAATGAGCAGTTCTTC
TRBV6-5	NA	TRBJ1-1	NA	CASRRGITEAFF	TGTGCCAGCAGGAGAGGGATCACTGAAGCTTTCTTT
TRBV20-1	once	TRBJ1-4	NA	CSAYAGGLNEKLFF	TGCAGTGCTTATGCCGGGGGACTTAATGAAAAACTGTTTTTT
TRBV28	few	TRBJ2-7	NA	CASNERDTYEQYF	TGTGCCAGCAATGAGCGGGACACCTACGAGCAGTACTTC
TRBV29-1	NA	TRBJ2-7	TRBD2	CSAGIAGVGNEQYF	TGCAGCGCGGGCATAGCGGGAGTCGGGAATGAGCAGTACTTC
TRBV12-3/TRBV12-4	NA	TRBJ2-7	TRBD2	CASSSRSGNPYEQYF	TGTGCCAGCAGTTCCCGTAGCGGGAACCCCTACGAGCAGTACTTC
TRBV11-2	NA	TRBJ2-7	TRBD1	CASSLGRGQGGGYEQYF	TGTGCCAGCAGCTTAGGCCGGGGACAGGGGGGAGGCTACGAGCAGTACTTC
TRBV20-1	NA	TRBJ2-3	NA	CSAIDPGQSTDTQYF	TGCAGTGCTATTGATCCGGGGCAAAGCACAGATACGCAGTATTTT
TRBV15	NA	TRBJ1-1	NA	CATSGGAGMTEAFF	TGTGCCACCAGCGGTGGGGCAGGTATGACTGAAGCTTTCTTT
TRBV15	NA	TRBJ2-2	NA	CATSRDPGAGELFF	TGTGCCACCAGCAGAGATCCCGGGGCCGGGGAGCTGTTTTTT
TRBV5-6	few	TRBJ1-1	NA	CASSFGRAEAFF	TGTGCCAGCAGCTTTGGGAGGGCTGAAGCTTTCTTT
TRBV5-1	NA	TRBJ1-1	TRBD1	CASSLGQALNTEAFF	TGCGCCAGCAGCCTGGGACAGGCATTAAACACTGAAGCTTTCTTT
TRBV10-3	NA	TRBJ2-1	TRBD1	CAIKSTGFNEQFF	TGTGCCATCAAGTCGACAGGGTTCAATGAGCAGTTCTTC
TRBV7-2	NA	TRBJ2-5	TRBD1	CASSIQTGGWRETQYF	TGTGCCAGCAGCATCCAGACAGGGGGCTGGCGGGAGACCCAGTACTTC
TRBV5-1	NA	TRBJ2-3	TRBD2	CASSLVPGGVTDTQYF	TGCGCCAGCAGCTTGGTCCCGGGAGGCGTAACAGATACGCAGTATTTT
TRBV7-9	NA	TRBJ2-3	NA	CASSPTRGTYEIIHTQYF	TGTGCCAGCAGCCCGACGCGTGGGACCTATGAGATAATTCATACGCAGTATTTT
TRBV7-2	NA	TRBJ2-3	NA	CASSLGPASTDTQYF	TGTGCCAGCAGCTTAGGTCCAGCCAGCACAGATACGCAGTATTTT
TRBV7-2	NA	TRBJ2-5	TRBD2	CASSLRTSGAGETQYF	TGTGCCAGCAGCCTCCGGACTAGCGGGGCGGGAGAGACCCAGTACTTC
TRBV29-1	NA	TRBJ2-1	TRBD2	CSVEASGNTDEQFF	TGCAGCGTTGAGGCTAGCGGGAATACGGATGAGCAGTTCTTC
TRBV5-1	once	TRBJ1-2	NA	CASSLGQGVSGGYTF	TGCGCCAGCAGCTTGGGCCAGGGTGTGTCTGGTGGCTACACCTTC
TRBV7-8	few	TRBJ2-2	NA	CASSRKGGELFF	TGTGCCAGCAGCCGGAAAGGCGGGGAGCTGTTTTTT
TRBV15	NA	TRBJ1-1	NA	CATSGGEGEAFF	TGTGCCACCAGCGGTGGGGAGGGTGAAGCTTTCTTT
TRBV29-1	NA	TRBJ1-1	TRBD1	CSAAGTGDTEAFF	TGCAGCGCCGCGGGGACAGGGGACACTGAAGCTTTCTTT
TRBV11-2	NA	TRBJ2-1	NA	CASSPGDSYNEQFF	TGTGCCAGCAGCCCCGGGGACTCCTACAATGAGCAGTTCTTC
TRBV5-6	NA	TRBJ1-2	NA	CASSPTYSYGYTF	TGTGCCAGCAGCCCCACGTACAGCTATGGCTACACCTTC
TRBV5-5	NA	TRBJ2-7	TRBD2	CASSWEASGSHEQYF	TGTGCCAGCAGCTGGGAGGCTAGCGGGAGCCACGAGCAGTACTTC
TRBV7-2	NA	TRBJ2-1	NA	CASSLVAVGIAVNEQFF	TGTGCCAGCAGCTTAGTGGCTGTGGGGATAGCGGTCAATGAGCAGTTCTTC
TRBV3-1	NA	TRBJ2-1	NA	CASSQDTVSYNEQFF	TGTGCCAGCAGCCAAGACACCGTCTCCTACAATGAGCAGTTCTTC
TRBV25-1	NA	TRBJ2-7	TRBD1	CASSESGTGKPEQYF	TGTGCCAGCAGTGAGTCCGGGACAGGGAAACCCGAGCAGTACTTC
TRBV6-6	few	TRBJ2-3	NA	CASSQDGKDTQYF	TGTGCCAGCAGCCAGGACGGTAAAGATACGCAGTATTTT
TRBV15	NA	TRBJ2-5	NA	CATSRDLGGEETQYF	TGTGCCACCAGCAGAGATCTAGGAGGGGAGGAGACCCAGTACTTC
TRBV11-2	few	TRBJ1-5	NA	CASSLDRGEPQHF	TGTGCCAGCAGCTTAGATCGCGGGGAGCCCCAGCATTTT
TRBV4-3	NA	TRBJ2-1	NA	CASSQRVSSYNEQFF	TGCGCCAGCAGCCAACGCGTGAGCTCCTACAATGAGCAGTTCTTC
TRBV12-3/TRBV12-4	NA	TRBJ1-4	NA	CASAGGVTNEKLFF	TGTGCCAGCGCGGGGGGGGTCACTAATGAAAAACTGTTTTTT
TRBV10-3	few	TRBJ2-5	NA	CAISATSQETQYF	TGTGCCATCAGTGCGACTAGCCAAGAGACCCAGTACTTC
TRBV10-3	NA	TRBJ2-3	NA	CAISEFLEEGTQYF	TGTGCCATCAGTGAGTTCCTGGAGGAGGGGACGCAGTATTTT
TRBV6-2/TRBV6-3	NA	TRBJ2-2	TRBD2	CASRPGLAGAGELFF	TGTGCCAGCAGACCGGGACTAGCGGGAGCCGGGGAGCTGTTTTTT
TRBV7-9	NA	TRBJ2-6	TRBD1	CASSPRGQGSGASVLTF	TGTGCCAGCAGCCCGCGGGGACAGGGCTCTGGGGCCAGCGTCCTGACTTTC
TRBV29-1	NA	TRBJ1-5	TRBD1	CSFTGTDSNQPQHF	TGCAGCTTTACCGGGACAGATAGCAATCAGCCCCAGCATTTT